These 6 T cell receptor beta chains were all obtained from the same sample, sequenced in a study of breast tumors, draining lymph nodes, adjacent tissues. TCRdb re-called the multiplex PCR reads through MiXCR, storing one row per CDR3 protein. The table includes about 89,000 distinct CDR3 sequences, about 27% detected once. Breast cancer patients provided tissue from their axillary draining lymph nodes. The sequenced sample was axillary lymph node tissue. These receptor sequences come from a female donor with breast cancer. Some clones in this sample may be carry-over from other donors' samples.

For this clonotype: It is likely a read error, because the conserved phenylalanine at the end of the CDR3 is missing. The chain joins TRBV7-2 to TRBJ2-7, with D tentatively TRBD2 (6 bases). The V end was cut by 0 bases, the J end by 2 bases, with 8 bases between. This CDR3 contains 14 residues. Germline V lookup: CDR1 SGHTA, CDR2 FQGNSA. The CDR3 nucleotides are TGTGCCAGCAGCTTAGCTACGGGGGCCTACGAGCAGTACCTC. Translated, it gives CASSLATGAYEQYL.

The sample holds many counts of this clonotype. The gene calls are TRBV12-3 or TRBV12-4 and TRBJ1-2; D might be TRBD1 (5 bases). Deletions cut 6 bases from V and 8 bases from J, with 16 bases between. The CDR3 loop spans 13 amino acids. The CDR3 reads CASSSQGSEGYTF. The CDR3 DNA sequence: TGTGCCAGCAGCTCCCAGGGTTCGGAGGGCTACACCTTC.

The V gene is TRBV20-1, the J gene TRBJ1-6; perhaps TRBD1 as D (5 bases). Germline V gives CDR1 DFQATT, CDR2 SNEGSKA (reference sequence). The CDR3 runs to 13 residues. V dropped 7 bases and J dropped 7 bases, with 14 bases sitting between them. The CDR3 coding sequence is TGCAGTGTAGAAGGGACCCCCAATTCACCCCTCCACTTT. This gives the protein CSVEGTPNSPLHF.

This clonotype was counted many times. The chain joins TRBV20-1 to TRBJ1-4, with a weak D call TRBD1 (5 bases). This CDR3 region has 12 residues. The germline V gene encodes CDR1 DFQATT and CDR2 SNEGSKA (reference sequence). Trimming cost V 3 bases and J 7 bases, with 9 bases left between them. CDR3 sequence reads: CSASQGGEKLFF. The CDR3 DNA follows: TGCAGTGCTAGCCAGGGAGGTGAAAAACTGTTTTTT.

The chain joins TRBV4-2 to TRBJ1-5, with D possibly being TRBD1 (5 bases). V lost 0 bases and J lost 4, with 10 bases in between. CDR3 length: 15 amino acids. The V gene's germline CDR1 is LGHNA and CDR2 YNFKEQ. CDR3 nucleotide sequence: TGTGCCAGCAGCCAAGATCGGGGCGATAATCAGCCCCAGCATTTT. This encodes CASSQDRGDNQPQHF.

A remark on this clonotype: Since a much larger clone is just one base distant, this may be a read error. This chain links TRBV7-9 with TRBJ1-1, with unresolved D. Trimming took off 5 bases at V and 1 base at J, with 14 bases between the two ends. The V gene's germline CDR1 is SEHNR and CDR2 FQNEAQ (reference sequence). The CDR3 consists of 15 residues. The DNA for the CDR3 is TGTGCCAGCAGCGAGAGCAGTTCATGGAACACTGAAGCTTTCTTT. Residues: CASSESSSWNTEAFF. Using reference TRBV7-9 and TRBJ1-1 for the parts outside the CDR3, the full variable domain is DTGVSQNPRHKITKRGQNVTFRCDPISEHNRLYWYRQTLGQGPEFLTYFQNEAQLEKSRLLSDRFSAERPKGSFSTLEIQRTEQGDSAMYLCASSESSSWNTEAFFGQGTRLTVV.